These 25 T cell receptor beta chains came from one sample sequenced in a study of OX40 agonist ivuxolimab in advanced cancers. Libraries were prepared by immunoSEQ multiplex PCR; TCRdb keeps only in-frame clonotypes and omits some of them. The data hold some 80,000 clones, with over 75% observed a single time. The specimen comprised CD4+ or CD8+ T cells sorted from blood, sampled in a trial of the OX40 agonist ivuxolimab. The receptors originated from an adult with an advanced solid tumor such as melanoma, head and neck, liver or kidney cancer.

The chain joins TRBV7-8 to TRBJ2-4; 8 nucleotides align to TRBD1. CDR3 length: 15 amino acids. V shed 4 bases, J shed 9 bases, and the junction held 11 bases outside the gene matches. The germline gives CDR1 SGHVS, CDR2 FQNEAQ. CDR3: CASSSYSVGQVIQYF. Written as DNA, the CDR3 is TGTGCCAGCAGCTCCTACTCGGTGGGACAGGTCATTCAGTACTTC.

The CDR3, as DNA: TGCGCCAGCAGTACTAGCGGACGCACAGATACGCAGTATTTT. Translated, it gives CASSTSGRTDTQYF. This sequence joins TRBV10-2 and TRBJ2-3, with TRBD2 matching over 8 bases. Trimming removed 5 bases from V and 1 base from J; junction bases left unmatched: 2. Germline V lookup: CDR1 WSHSY, CDR2 SAAADI. The CDR3 is made up of 14 amino acids.

The gene calls are TRBV7-8 and TRBJ2-1, with 9 bases lining up with TRBD2. The germline V gene has CDR1 SGHVS and CDR2 FQNEAQ. This CDR3 region has 16 residues. The junction had 11 bases not matched to a gene; V was cut back by 2 bases and J by 9 bases. CDR3 sequence reads: CASSLLGAGGPGEQFF. The CDR3 DNA reads TGTGCCAGCAGCTTACTTGGGGCGGGAGGGCCAGGTGAGCAGTTCTTC.

The rearrangement joins TRBV2 to TRBJ1-5; D is uncertain. Germline CDR1 is SNHLY and CDR2 is FYNNEI. V lost 4 bases and J 3 bases, leaving 10 bases between the germline ends. The CDR3 extends over 14 amino acids. CDR3 nucleotides: TGTGCCAGCAGTGTTTCAGGACCCAATCAGCCCCAGCATTTT. The encoded protein is CASSVSGPNQPQHF.

This chain connects TRBV15 to TRBJ1-1; D unresolved. The V end was cut by 1 base, the J end by 5 bases, with 8 bases between. The CDR3 runs to 13 residues. Germline CDR1 is LNHNV and CDR2 is YYDKDF (reference sequence). The CDR3 here is CATSRASGTEAFF. CDR3 nucleotides: TGTGCCACCAGCAGAGCGAGTGGGACTGAAGCTTTCTTT. The complete variable domain, with remaining parts taken from reference TRBV15 and TRBJ1-1, reads DAMVIQNPRYQVTQFGKPVTLSCSQTLNHNVMYWYQQKSSQAPKLLFHYYDKDFNNEADTPDNFQSRRPNTSFCFLDIRSPGLGDTAMYLCATSRASGTEAFFGQGTRLTVV.

This chain links TRBV19 with TRBJ2-1; possibly TRBD2 for D (5 bases). From germline, CDR1 is LNHDA and CDR2 SQIVND (reference sequence). This CDR3 contains 14 residues. Deletions cut 4 bases from V and 6 bases from J, with 13 bases between. CDR3 in DNA: TGTGCCAGTAGTACGGTCGGGGTTAGCAATGAGCAGTTCTTC. The encoded protein is CASSTVGVSNEQFF.

The V gene is TRBV19, the J gene TRBJ2-3; a weak D match, TRBD2 (5 bases). The CDR3 spans 14 residues. Germline loops: CDR1 LNHDA, CDR2 SQIVND (reference sequence). The V end lost 8 bases, the J end lost 0 bases, and 12 bases lay between the germline ends. This chain's CDR3 is CASSRLTSTDTQYF. CDR3 DNA: TGTGCCAGTTCTAGACTAACTAGCACAGATACGCAGTATTTT. Based on the CDR3 plus reference TRBV19 and TRBJ2-3, the full variable domain is DGGITQSPKYLFRKEGQNVTLSCEQNLNHDAMYWYRQDPGQGLRLIYYSQIVNDFQKGDIAEGYSVSREKKESFPLTVTSAQKNPTAFYLCASSRLTSTDTQYFGPGTRLTVL.

This chain uses TRBV29-1 with TRBJ2-5; D possibly matches TRBD1 or TRBD2 (6 bases each). This CDR3 is 13 amino acids long. Trimming removed 5 bases at V and 5 bases at J, with 15 bases between. Looked up from germline, CDR1 is SQVTM and CDR2 is ANQGSEA. This chain's CDR3 is CSVRTAGRETQYF. The CDR3 bases are TGCAGCGTTCGGACAGCGGGCCGGGAGACCCAGTACTTC.

CDR3 sequence (DNA): TGTGCCAGCAGTTACAGGGACCAAGAGACCCAGTACTTC. It yields the protein CASSYRDQETQYF. The chain couples TRBV6-5 to TRBJ2-5; D gene ambiguous. V dropped 2 bases and J dropped 0 bases, with 4 bases sitting between them. Looked up from germline, CDR1 is MNHEY and CDR2 is SVGAGI. CDR3 length equals 13 residues.

The J gene is TRBJ1-5, the V gene TRBV7-2, with 7 bases fitting TRBD1. This CDR3 spans 15 amino acids. CDR1 SGHTA and CDR2 FQGNSA come from the germline V gene. The V and J ends lost 1 base and 8 bases, in that order; junction bases with no gene match: 8. The CDR3: CASSLGGQGVEPQHF. The CDR3 nucleotides are TGTGCCAGCAGCTTAGGGGGGCAGGGGGTCGAGCCCCAGCATTTT.

The rearrangement joins TRBV7-6 to TRBJ2-7; D gene unclear. Germline CDR1 SGHVS, CDR2 FNYEAQ. Trimming cost V 3 bases and J 6 bases, with 15 bases left between them. This CDR3 is 14 amino acids long. CDR3 coding DNA: TGTGCCAGCAGCTTTGGACCAGGTAGTAGCGAGCAGTACTTC. Protein product: CASSFGPGSSEQYF.

This rearrangement joins TRBV10-3 to TRBJ1-5; TRBD1 matches 10 bases. Germline CDR1 ENHRY, CDR2 SYGVKD. The CDR3 runs 17 residues. Losses at the gene ends were 2 bases for V and 2 bases for J; bases not matched to a gene: 6. CDR3 residues: CAISEGGDRGGNQPQHF. CDR3 DNA: TGTGCCATCAGTGAGGGGGGGGACAGGGGTGGCAATCAGCCCCAGCATTTT.

CDR3 sequence (DNA): TGTGCCAGCAGTTTAATGGGGGTAATCAATCAGCCCCAGCATTTT. This encodes CASSLMGVINQPQHF. J is TRBJ1-5 and V is TRBV27; the D gene is possibly TRBD1 (5 bases). In germline, CDR1 is MNHEY, CDR2 SMNVEV (reference sequence). This CDR3 comprises 15 residues. V was trimmed by 2 bases and J by 3 bases, leaving 11 bases between them.

The genes are TRBV19 and TRBJ2-2; 8 bases line up with TRBD1. With 4 bases clipped from V and 9 bases from J, the junction kept 7 bases outside the gene matches. In germline, CDR1 is LNHDA, CDR2 SQIVND (reference sequence). This CDR3 region has 14 residues. CDR3 amino acids: CASSRAGGNWELFF. The CDR3 DNA reads as TGTGCCAGTAGTAGGGCAGGGGGCAATTGGGAGCTGTTTTTT.

The V call is TRBV18, the J call TRBJ1-1; D uncertain. The CDR3 is made up of 12 amino acids. The germline V and J ends were trimmed by 6 bases and 8 bases, with 13 bases remaining between them. Germline lookup yields CDR1 KGHSH and CDR2 LQKENI. The CDR3 here is CASSPPSGEAFF. The CDR3 DNA reads as TGTGCCAGCTCGCCTCCATCGGGCGAAGCTTTCTTT.

The J gene is TRBJ1-2, the V gene TRBV6-5; 7 bases align to TRBD1. This CDR3 is 14 amino acids long. Trimming cost V 7 bases and J 4 bases; bases outside gene matches: 9. Germline V gene data show CDR1 as MNHEY and CDR2 as SVGAGI. CDR3 coding DNA: TGTGCCAGCATGCCGGGACAGAGATCCTATGGCTACACCTTC. Residues: CASMPGQRSYGYTF.

This rearrangement joins TRBV27 to TRBJ2-3, with D perhaps TRBD1 (6 bases). The V end lost 5 bases, the J end lost 4 bases, and 19 bases lay between the germline ends. The CDR3 runs 16 residues. Germline lookup yields CDR1 MNHEY and CDR2 SMNVEV (reference sequence). The CDR3 loop is CASSTIQGYGADTQYF. As DNA, the CDR3 is TGTGCCAGCAGTACAATACAGGGATACGGGGCAGATACGCAGTATTTT.

The chain links TRBV19 to TRBJ2-1; possible D gene TRBD1, 5 bases. Germline assignment: CDR1 LNHDA and CDR2 SQIVND (reference sequence). Trimming shortened V by 2 bases and J by 7 bases, and 12 bases separated the two germline ends. The CDR3 is 14 amino acids. The CDR3 nucleotides read TGTGCCAGTAGTATAAGGGGTATCGGGAATGAGCAGTTCTTC. Protein product: CASSIRGIGNEQFF.

The chain links TRBV2 to TRBJ2-4, with unresolved D. Trimming removed 6 bases from V and 0 bases from J, with 6 bases in between. The CDR3 runs 13 residues. Germline lookup yields CDR1 SNHLY and CDR2 FYNNEI. CDR3 protein: CASSPLAKNIQYF. The CDR3 DNA follows: TGTGCCAGCAGCCCTCTAGCCAAAAACATTCAGTACTTC.

The chain recombines TRBV27 with TRBJ1-4, with TRBD1 matching over 10 bases. The CDR3 is 17 amino acids. In germline, CDR1 is MNHEY, CDR2 SMNVEV (reference sequence). V dropped 7 bases and J dropped 8; count of bases not matched to a gene: 16. CDR3 region: CASTHLQTGGAGEKLFF. The CDR3 DNA reads as TGTGCCAGCACCCATCTTCAGACAGGGGGCGCAGGAGAAAAACTGTTTTTT.

The rearrangement uses TRBV15 and TRBJ1-5; 9 positions match TRBD1. Germline trimming cut 6 bases from V and 6 bases from J; bases unmatched to any gene: 18. In germline, CDR1 is LNHNV, CDR2 YYDKDF (reference sequence). This CDR3 region has 18 residues. The CDR3 coding sequence is TGTGCCACCAGGTTGGTGGGACAGGGAAGAGGGCTTGGTCAGCCCCAGCATTTT. Translated, it gives CATRLVGQGRGLGQPQHF.

As DNA, the CDR3 is TGCGCCAGCAGCTTGGACAGGGGGAAGGGAGAGACCCAGTACTTC. This sequence encodes CASSLDRGKGETQYF. V usage is TRBV5-1 and J usage is TRBJ2-5; 8 bases map to TRBD1. V shed 0 bases and J 4 bases; nucleotides not matched to a gene: 5. Germline CDR1 reads SGHRS; CDR2 reads YFSETQ. The CDR3 length is 15 residues. The variable domain in full, completed from reference TRBV5-1 and TRBJ2-5, reads KAGVTQTPRYLIKTRGQQVTLSCSPISGHRSVSWYQQTPGQGLQFLFEYFSETQRNKGNFPGRFSGRQFSNSRSEMNVSTLELGDSALYLCASSLDRGKGETQYFGPGTRLLVL.

This chain uses TRBV6-7 with TRBJ2-7; D is possibly TRBD2 (5 bases). TRBV6-7 is treated as an ORF (open reading frame) with a function not yet certain. There are 14 residues in the CDR3. Trimming shortened V by 7 bases and J by 5 bases, and 18 bases separated the two germline ends. The CDR3 region has the DNA TGTGCCAGCAAGGTGGGAGACCCGAACCACGAGCAGTACTTC. Protein product: CASKVGDPNHEQYF.

The V gene is TRBV19, the J gene TRBJ2-5; the D gene is possibly TRBD1 (8 bases). The CDR3 loop spans 14 amino acids. CDR1 and CDR2 (germline): LNHDA, SQIVND (reference sequence). Trimming removed 8 bases from V and 6 bases from J, with 19 bases in between. As DNA, the CDR3 is TGTGCCAGTCGGGAGGACAGGGCCCGAAAGACCCAGTACTTC. Translated: CASREDRARKTQYF.

The chain links TRBV7-2 to TRBJ1-1; possibly TRBD1 for D (5 bases). Trimming took 5 bases from V and 8 from J, leaving 12 bases between them. CDR3 length equals 12 residues. CDR1 and CDR2 from the germline V gene are SGHTA and FQGNSA. In nucleotides, the CDR3 is TGTGCCAGCAGCCCCGGGGCAGGGGAAGCTTTCTTT. This sequence encodes CASSPGAGEAFF.